This entry lists 20 T cell receptor beta chains sequenced from one sample in a study of blood T cell repertoires in COVID-19. Method: immunoSEQ multiplex PCR; TCRdb's copy keeps in-frame clones and lacks some. The data contain approximately 170,000 clones, approximately 80% of them seen just once; the ten biggest clones take up 9.5% to 13%. What was sequenced was peripheral blood. These receptors came from a human donor in a cohort sampled during active COVID-19.

The table lists this clone with a count of one. V and J are TRBV4-3 and TRBJ2-7; 9 positions match TRBD1. Germline CDR1 is LGHNA and CDR2 is YSLEER. Trimming removed 0 bases from V and 3 bases from J; junction bases left unmatched: 12. This CDR3 contains 18 residues. The DNA of the CDR3 is TGCGCCAGCAGCCAAGATAGCCCGGCCGGGACAGGGTACTACGAGCAGTACTTC. It codes for CASSQDSPAGTGYYEQYF.

J is TRBJ2-1 and V is TRBV19, with D maybe TRBD1 (5 bases). Germline CDR1 reads LNHDA; CDR2 reads SQIVND (reference sequence). Trimming removed 2 bases from V and 8 bases from J, with 13 bases in between. The CDR3 extends over 14 amino acids. Here the CDR3 DNA reads TGTGCCAGTAGTATACAGGGCGGTGGGCATGAGCAGTTCTTC. This translates into CASSIQGGGHEQFF.

The chain recombines TRBV5-8 with TRBJ2-3; D gene ambiguous. The CDR3 covers 18 residues. Germline V gene lookup returns CDR1 SGHTS and CDR2 YDEGEE. V lost 0 bases to trimming and J lost 0 bases, with 17 bases between them. The CDR3 spells CASSLGLMADSSTDTQYF. CDR3 nucleotide sequence: TGTGCCAGCAGCTTGGGTTTGATGGCAGACTCTAGCACAGATACGCAGTATTTT.

This clone was observed a single time. The rearrangement joins TRBV11-1 to TRBJ1-1, with D unresolved. Germline-derived CDR1 and CDR2 are SGHAT and FQDESV (reference sequence). This CDR3 has 13 amino acids. The ends were cut back, 5 bases at V and 1 base at J, with 8 bases in the middle. The CDR3 DNA is TGTGCCAGCAGCCTAAGACAGAACACTGAAGCTTTCTTT. Its translation: CASSLRQNTEAFF.

The chain is built from TRBV24-1 and TRBJ1-3; D not certain. The germline V gene has CDR1 KGHDR and CDR2 SFDVKD. The CDR3 contains 12 residues. Trimming left V 4 bases short and J 4 bases short, with 4 bases between. CDR3 sequence reads: CATSEEGNTIYF. The CDR3 DNA is TGTGCCACCAGTGAAGAGGGAAACACCATATATTTT.

The J gene is TRBJ1-1, the V gene TRBV6-5, with a possible D match to TRBD1 (5 bases). This CDR3 has 13 amino acids. The V end lost 10 bases, the J end lost 1 base, and 13 bases lay between the germline ends. Germline CDR1 reads MNHEY; CDR2 reads SVGAGI. The CDR3 DNA follows: TGTGCCACCACACAGGCGACGAACACTGAAGCTTTCTTT. Translated, it gives CATTQATNTEAFF.

This clone was observed once. Relative to the germline gene, one junction end is altered; a read error may explain this. This sequence joins TRBV11-2 and TRBJ2-7, with TRBD2 identical over 7 bases. CDR1 SGHAT and CDR2 FQNNGV come from the germline V gene. This CDR3 has 15 amino acids. The CDR3 is CASSLDVAGVYEQYF. CDR3 coding DNA: TGTGCCAGCAGCCTAGATGTAGCGGGCGTCTACGAGCAGTACTTC.

In its sample, this clone was seen many times. The chain links TRBV29-1 to TRBJ1-2, with D tentatively TRBD1 (5 bases). The CDR3 totals 12 residues. The V end was cut by 7 bases, the J end by 7 bases, with 16 bases between. Germline CDR1 SQVTM, CDR2 ANQGSEA. The CDR3 DNA reads as TGCAGCGGATGGGCAGGGAGGTCTGGCTACACCTTC. This sequence encodes CSGWAGRSGYTF.

This clone turned up a few times. V and J are TRBV27 and TRBJ2-7; no clear D. In germline, CDR1 is MNHEY, CDR2 SMNVEV (reference sequence). This CDR3 is 14 amino acids long. Trimming left V 3 bases short and J 5 bases short, with 14 bases between. The DNA of the CDR3 is TGTGCCAGCAGTTTGCGAGAGGCCCTGAACGAGCAGTACTTC. Translation gives CASSLREALNEQYF.

The chain has TRBV13 and TRBJ2-1; D may be TRBD2 (6 bases). V lost 0 bases and J lost 0, with 9 bases in between. CDR3 length: 16 residues. CDR1 is PRHDT, CDR2 FYEKMQ, per germline (reference sequence). The CDR3 nucleotides are TGTGCCAGCAGCTTAGGGGGGGGAGTCTCCTACAATGAGCAGTTCTTC. Translating it yields CASSLGGGVSYNEQFF. Combining the CDR3 with reference TRBV13 and TRBJ2-1 gives the whole variable domain AAGVIQSPRHLIKEKRETATLKCYPIPRHDTVYWYQQGPGQDPQFLISFYEKMQSDKGSIPDRFSAQQFSDYHSELNMSSLELGDSALYFCASSLGGGVSYNEQFFGPGTRLTVL.

The chain combines TRBV27 with TRBJ1-5; the match to TRBD1 covers 7 bases. Germline-derived CDR1 and CDR2 are MNHEY and SMNVEV (reference sequence). With 5 bases clipped from V and 0 bases from J, the junction kept 4 bases outside the gene matches. The CDR3 consists of 15 residues. The CDR3 region has the DNA TGTGCCAGCAGTCCCTGGGACAGTAGCAATCAGCCCCAGCATTTT. Translated, it gives CASSPWDSSNQPQHF.

V gene TRBV4-3 combines with J gene TRBJ1-5; perhaps TRBD1 as D (5 bases). From germline, CDR1 is LGHNA and CDR2 YSLEER. V lost 4 bases and J lost 1, with 14 bases in between. CDR3 length equals 16 residues. The CDR3, as DNA: TGCGCCAGCAGCCCCGGCGGGGCTAGGAGCAATCAGCCCCAGCATTTT. Its protein product is CASSPGGARSNQPQHF.

The chain employs TRBV19 and TRBJ2-5; tentatively, D is TRBD1 (6 bases). The germline gives CDR1 LNHDA, CDR2 SQIVND (reference sequence). V was trimmed by 5 bases and J by 5 bases, leaving 12 bases between them. The CDR3 is made up of 13 amino acids. CDR3 region: CASSETRGETQYF. Here the CDR3 DNA reads TGTGCCAGTAGTGAAACTAGGGGGGAGACCCAGTACTTC.

In this sample, this clone turned up a few times. The genes are TRBV4-1 and TRBJ1-2; 12 bases line up with TRBD1. The junction had 7 bases not matched to a gene; V was cut back by 3 bases and J by 2 bases. Germline CDR1 reads MGHRA; CDR2 reads YSYEKL. The CDR3 runs 17 residues. The CDR3 protein is CASSHLGTGGKNYGYTF. The DNA of the CDR3 is TGCGCCAGCAGCCATCTCGGGACAGGGGGCAAGAACTATGGCTACACCTTC.

This chain links TRBV9 with TRBJ1-6, with unresolved D. The CDR3 totals 17 residues. V was trimmed by 0 bases and J by 0 bases, leaving 10 bases between them. The V gene's germline CDR1 is SGDLS and CDR2 YYNGEE. The CDR3 DNA reads as TGTGCCAGCAGCGTAGGGGCCGTTAGCTCCTATAATTCACCCCTCCACTTT. Translated, it gives CASSVGAVSSYNSPLHF.

The chain employs TRBV11-2 and TRBJ2-1; tentative D call: TRBD2 (7 bases). CDR1 and CDR2 (germline): SGHAT, FQNNGV. The CDR3 spans 15 residues. V lost 5 bases and J 4 bases, leaving 15 bases between the germline ends. CDR3 loop: CASSTGGTLYNEQFF. The CDR3 DNA sequence: TGTGCCAGCAGCACCGGGGGGACATTATACAATGAGCAGTTCTTC. Full variable domain (rest looked up from reference TRBV11-2 and TRBJ2-1): EAGVAQSPRYKIIEKRQSVAFWCNPISGHATLYWYQQILGQGPKLLIQFQNNGVVDDSQLPKDRFSAERLKGVDSTLKIQPAKLEDSAVYLCASSTGGTLYNEQFFGPGTRLTVL.

This clone was seen just once. This chain connects TRBV30 to TRBJ2-1; 11 bases match TRBD2. The CDR3 runs to 15 residues. Trimming at V came to 2 bases and at J to 3 bases, leaving 3 bases not matched to a gene. The germline V gene encodes CDR1 GTSNPN and CDR2 SVGIG (reference sequence). In nucleotides, the CDR3 is TGTGCCTGGAGTACACTAGCGGGGGACTACAATGAGCAGTTCTTC. Protein sequence: CAWSTLAGDYNEQFF.

The chain links TRBV12-3 or TRBV12-4 to TRBJ2-7, with 8 bases lining up with TRBD1. This CDR3 region has 13 residues. Trimming removed 5 bases from V and 4 bases from J; junction bases left unmatched: 4. The CDR3 bases are TGTGCCAGCAGTCGACAGGGGCGATACGAGCAGTACTTC. It yields the protein CASSRQGRYEQYF.

The chain combines TRBV3-1 (or the pseudogene TRBV3-2) with TRBJ1-5; D might be TRBD1 (6 bases). The CDR3 is made up of 15 amino acids. Per germline, CDR1 LGHDT and CDR2 YNNKEL (reference sequence). Trimming shortened V by 0 bases and J by 7 bases, and 13 bases separated the two germline ends. This chain's CDR3 is CASSQDVTGRQPQHF. The CDR3 bases are TGTGCCAGCAGCCAAGATGTTACAGGGAGACAGCCCCAGCATTTT.

This sequence joins TRBV13 and TRBJ2-1; TRBD2 agrees at 13 bases. Looked up from germline, CDR1 is PRHDT and CDR2 is FYEKMQ (reference sequence). The CDR3 is 16 amino acids. J lost 6 bases, V lost 5 bases, and 7 bases had no gene match. CDR3 in DNA: TGTGCCAGCAGCCGAGTAACTAGCGGGGGGGCCAATGAGCAGTTCTTC. Protein sequence: CASSRVTSGGANEQFF.